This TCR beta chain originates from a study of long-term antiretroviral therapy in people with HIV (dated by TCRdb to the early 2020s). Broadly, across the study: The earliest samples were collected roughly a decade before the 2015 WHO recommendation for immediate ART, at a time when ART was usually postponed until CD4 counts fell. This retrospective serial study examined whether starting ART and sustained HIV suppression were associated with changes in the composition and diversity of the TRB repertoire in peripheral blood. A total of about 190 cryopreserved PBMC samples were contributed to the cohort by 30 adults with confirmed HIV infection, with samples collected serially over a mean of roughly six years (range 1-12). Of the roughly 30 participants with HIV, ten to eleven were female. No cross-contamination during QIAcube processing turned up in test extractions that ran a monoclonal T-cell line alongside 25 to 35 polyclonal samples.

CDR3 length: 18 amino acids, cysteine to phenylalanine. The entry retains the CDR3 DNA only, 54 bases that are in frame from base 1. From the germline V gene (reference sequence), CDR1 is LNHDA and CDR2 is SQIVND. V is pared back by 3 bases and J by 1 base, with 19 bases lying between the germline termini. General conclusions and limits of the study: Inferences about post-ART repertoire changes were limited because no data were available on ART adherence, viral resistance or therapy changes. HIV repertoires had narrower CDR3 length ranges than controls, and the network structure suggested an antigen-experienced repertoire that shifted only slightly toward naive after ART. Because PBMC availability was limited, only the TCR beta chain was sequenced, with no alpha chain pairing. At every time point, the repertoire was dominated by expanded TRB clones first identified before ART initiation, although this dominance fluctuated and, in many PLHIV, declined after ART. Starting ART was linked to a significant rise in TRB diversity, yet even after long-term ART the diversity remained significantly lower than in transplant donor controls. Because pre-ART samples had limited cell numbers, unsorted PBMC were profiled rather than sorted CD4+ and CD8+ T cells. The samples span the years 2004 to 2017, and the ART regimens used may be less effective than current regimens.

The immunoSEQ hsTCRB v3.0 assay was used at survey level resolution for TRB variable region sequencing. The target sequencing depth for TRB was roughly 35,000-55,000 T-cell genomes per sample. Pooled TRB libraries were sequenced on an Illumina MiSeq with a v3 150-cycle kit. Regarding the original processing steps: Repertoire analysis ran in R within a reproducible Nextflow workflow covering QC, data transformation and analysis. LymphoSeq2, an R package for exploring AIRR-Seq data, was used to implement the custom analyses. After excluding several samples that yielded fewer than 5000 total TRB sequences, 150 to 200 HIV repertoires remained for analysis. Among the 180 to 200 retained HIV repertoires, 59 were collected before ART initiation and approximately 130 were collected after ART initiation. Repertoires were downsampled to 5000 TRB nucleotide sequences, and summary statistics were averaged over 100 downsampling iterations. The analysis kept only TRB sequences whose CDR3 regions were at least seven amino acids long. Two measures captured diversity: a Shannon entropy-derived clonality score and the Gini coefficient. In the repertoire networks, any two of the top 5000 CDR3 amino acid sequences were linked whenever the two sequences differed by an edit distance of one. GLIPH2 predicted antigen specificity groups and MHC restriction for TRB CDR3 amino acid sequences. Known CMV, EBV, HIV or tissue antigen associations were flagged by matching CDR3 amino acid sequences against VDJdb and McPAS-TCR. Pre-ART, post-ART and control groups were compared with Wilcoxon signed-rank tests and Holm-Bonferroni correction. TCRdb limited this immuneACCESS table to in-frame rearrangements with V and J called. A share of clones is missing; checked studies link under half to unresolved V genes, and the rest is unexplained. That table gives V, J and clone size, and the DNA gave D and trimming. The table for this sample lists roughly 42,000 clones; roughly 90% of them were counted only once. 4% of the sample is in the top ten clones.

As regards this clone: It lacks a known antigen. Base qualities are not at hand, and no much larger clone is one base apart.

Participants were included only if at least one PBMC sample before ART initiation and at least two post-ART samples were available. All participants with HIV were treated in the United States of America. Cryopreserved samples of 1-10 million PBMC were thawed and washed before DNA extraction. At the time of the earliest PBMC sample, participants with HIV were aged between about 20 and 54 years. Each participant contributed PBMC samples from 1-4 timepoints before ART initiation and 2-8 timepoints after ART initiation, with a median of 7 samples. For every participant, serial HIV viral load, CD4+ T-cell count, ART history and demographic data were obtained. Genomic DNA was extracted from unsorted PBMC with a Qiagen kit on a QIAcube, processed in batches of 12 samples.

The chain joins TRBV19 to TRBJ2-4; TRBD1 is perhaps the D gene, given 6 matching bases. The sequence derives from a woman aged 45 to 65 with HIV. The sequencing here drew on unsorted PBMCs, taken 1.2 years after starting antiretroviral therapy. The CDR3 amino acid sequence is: CASSIGVQGNTAKNIQYF. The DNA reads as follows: TGTGCCAGTAGTATTGGGGTACAGGGAAACACGGCCAAAAACATTCAGTACTTC.